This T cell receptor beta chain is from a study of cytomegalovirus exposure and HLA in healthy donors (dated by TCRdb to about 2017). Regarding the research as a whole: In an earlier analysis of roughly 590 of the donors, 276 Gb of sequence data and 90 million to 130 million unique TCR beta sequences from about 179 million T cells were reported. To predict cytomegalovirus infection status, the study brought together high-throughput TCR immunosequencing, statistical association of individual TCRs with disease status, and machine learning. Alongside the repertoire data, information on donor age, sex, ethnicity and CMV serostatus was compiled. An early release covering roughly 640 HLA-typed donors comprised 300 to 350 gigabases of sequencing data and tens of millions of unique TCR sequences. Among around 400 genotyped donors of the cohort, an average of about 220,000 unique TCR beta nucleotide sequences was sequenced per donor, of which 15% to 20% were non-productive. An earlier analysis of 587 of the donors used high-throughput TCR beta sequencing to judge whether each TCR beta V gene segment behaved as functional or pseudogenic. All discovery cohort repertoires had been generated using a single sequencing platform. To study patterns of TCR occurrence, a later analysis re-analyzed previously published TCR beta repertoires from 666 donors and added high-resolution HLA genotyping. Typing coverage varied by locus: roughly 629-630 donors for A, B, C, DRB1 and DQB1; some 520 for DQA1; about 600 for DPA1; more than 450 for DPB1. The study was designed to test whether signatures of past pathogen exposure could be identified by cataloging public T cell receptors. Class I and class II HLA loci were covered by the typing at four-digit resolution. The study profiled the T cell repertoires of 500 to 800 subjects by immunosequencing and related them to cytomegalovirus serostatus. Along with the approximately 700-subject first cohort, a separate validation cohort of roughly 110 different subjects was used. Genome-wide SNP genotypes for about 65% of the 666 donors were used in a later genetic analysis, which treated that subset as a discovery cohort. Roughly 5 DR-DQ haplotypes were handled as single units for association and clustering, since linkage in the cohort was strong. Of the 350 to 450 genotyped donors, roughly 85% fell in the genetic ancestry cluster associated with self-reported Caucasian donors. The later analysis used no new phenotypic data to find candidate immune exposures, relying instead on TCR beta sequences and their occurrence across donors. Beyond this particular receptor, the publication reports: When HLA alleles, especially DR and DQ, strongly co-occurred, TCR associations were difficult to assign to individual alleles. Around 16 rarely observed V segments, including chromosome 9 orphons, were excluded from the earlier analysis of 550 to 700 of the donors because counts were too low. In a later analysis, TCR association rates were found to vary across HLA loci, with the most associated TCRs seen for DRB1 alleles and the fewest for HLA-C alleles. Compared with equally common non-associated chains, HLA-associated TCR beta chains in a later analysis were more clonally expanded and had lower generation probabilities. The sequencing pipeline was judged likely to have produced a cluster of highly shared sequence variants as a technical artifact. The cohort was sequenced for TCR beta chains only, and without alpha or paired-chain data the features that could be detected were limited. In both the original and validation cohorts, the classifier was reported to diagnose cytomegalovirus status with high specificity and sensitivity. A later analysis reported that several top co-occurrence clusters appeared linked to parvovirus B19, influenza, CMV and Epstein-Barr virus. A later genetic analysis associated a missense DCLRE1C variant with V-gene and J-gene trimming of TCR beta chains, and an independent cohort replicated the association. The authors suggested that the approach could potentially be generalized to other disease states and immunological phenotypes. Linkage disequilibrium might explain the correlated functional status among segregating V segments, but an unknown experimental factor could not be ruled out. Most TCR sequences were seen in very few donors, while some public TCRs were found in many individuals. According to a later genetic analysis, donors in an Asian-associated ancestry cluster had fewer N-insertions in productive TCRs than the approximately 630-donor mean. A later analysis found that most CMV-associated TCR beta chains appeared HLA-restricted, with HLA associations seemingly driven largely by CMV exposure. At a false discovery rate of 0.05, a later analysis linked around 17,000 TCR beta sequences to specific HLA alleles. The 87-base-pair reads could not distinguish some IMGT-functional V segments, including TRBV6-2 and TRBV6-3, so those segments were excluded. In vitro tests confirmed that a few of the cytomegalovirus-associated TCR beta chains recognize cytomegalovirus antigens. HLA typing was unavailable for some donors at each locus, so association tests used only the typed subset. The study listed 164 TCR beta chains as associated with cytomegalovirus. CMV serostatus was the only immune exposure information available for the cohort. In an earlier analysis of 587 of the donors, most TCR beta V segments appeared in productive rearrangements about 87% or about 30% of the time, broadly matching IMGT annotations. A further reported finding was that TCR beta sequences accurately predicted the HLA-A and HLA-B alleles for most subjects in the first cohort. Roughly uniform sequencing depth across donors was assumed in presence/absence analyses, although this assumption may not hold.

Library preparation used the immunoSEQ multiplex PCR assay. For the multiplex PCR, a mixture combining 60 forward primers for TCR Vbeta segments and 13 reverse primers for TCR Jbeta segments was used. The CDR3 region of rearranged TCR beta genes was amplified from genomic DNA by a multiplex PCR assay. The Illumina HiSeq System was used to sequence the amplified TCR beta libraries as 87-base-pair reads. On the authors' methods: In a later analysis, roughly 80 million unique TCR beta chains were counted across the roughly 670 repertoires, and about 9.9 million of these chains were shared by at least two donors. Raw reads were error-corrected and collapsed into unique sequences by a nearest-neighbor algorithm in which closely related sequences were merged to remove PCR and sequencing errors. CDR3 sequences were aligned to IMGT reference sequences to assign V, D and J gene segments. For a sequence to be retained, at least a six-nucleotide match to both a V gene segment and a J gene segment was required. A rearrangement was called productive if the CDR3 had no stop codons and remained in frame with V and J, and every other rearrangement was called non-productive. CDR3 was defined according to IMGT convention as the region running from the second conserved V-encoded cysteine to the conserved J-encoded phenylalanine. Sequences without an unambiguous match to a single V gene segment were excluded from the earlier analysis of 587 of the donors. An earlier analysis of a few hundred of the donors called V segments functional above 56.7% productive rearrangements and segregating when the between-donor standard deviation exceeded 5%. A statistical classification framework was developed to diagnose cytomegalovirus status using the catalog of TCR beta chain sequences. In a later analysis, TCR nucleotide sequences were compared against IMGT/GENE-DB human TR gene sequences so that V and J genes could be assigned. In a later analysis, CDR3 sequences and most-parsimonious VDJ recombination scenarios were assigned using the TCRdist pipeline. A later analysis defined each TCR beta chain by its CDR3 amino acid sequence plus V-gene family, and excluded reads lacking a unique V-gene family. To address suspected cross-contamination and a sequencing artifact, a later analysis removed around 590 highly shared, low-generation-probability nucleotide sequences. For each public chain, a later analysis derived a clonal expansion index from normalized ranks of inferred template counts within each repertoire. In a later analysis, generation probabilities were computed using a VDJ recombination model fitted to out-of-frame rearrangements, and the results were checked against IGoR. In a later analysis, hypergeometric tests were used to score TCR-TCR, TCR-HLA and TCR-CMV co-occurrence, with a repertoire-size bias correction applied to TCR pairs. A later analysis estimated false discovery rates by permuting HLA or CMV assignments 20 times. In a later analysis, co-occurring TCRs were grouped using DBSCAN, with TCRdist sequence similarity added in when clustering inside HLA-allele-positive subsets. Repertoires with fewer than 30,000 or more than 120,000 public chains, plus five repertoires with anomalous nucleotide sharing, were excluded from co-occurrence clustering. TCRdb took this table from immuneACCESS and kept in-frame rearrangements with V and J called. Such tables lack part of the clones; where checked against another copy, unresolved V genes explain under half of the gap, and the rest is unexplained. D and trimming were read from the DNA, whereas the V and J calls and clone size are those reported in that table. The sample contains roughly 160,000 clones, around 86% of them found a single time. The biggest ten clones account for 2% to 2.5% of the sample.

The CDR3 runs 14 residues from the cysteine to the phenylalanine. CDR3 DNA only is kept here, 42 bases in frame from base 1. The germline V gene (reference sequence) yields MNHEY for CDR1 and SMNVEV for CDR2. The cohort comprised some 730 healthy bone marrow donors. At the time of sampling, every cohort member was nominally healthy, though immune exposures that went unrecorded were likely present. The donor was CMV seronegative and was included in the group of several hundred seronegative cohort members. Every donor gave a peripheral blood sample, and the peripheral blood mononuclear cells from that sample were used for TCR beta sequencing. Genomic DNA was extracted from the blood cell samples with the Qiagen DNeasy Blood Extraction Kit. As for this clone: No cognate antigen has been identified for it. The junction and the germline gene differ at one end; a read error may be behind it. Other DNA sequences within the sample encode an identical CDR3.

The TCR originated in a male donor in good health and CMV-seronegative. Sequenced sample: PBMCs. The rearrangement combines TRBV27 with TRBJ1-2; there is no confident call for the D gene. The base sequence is TGCGCCAGCAGCCTATGGACTGAGAACTATGGCTACACCTTC. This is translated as CASSLWTENYGYTF.